Listed below are T cell receptor beta chains from one sample, sequenced in a study of cytomegalovirus exposure and HLA in healthy donors. Libraries were prepared by immunoSEQ multiplex PCR; TCRdb keeps only in-frame clonotypes and omits some of them. The sample holds about 160,000 clones, 65% to 80% seen once. The material sequenced was PBMCs. These receptors were obtained from a female donor in good health and CMV-seronegative. Each CDR3 is given with its conserved first and last residue. D genes are given only for firm matches. Only part of the rows carry a size: once, few, many, or a class if the clone is expanded.

TRBV6-5	TRBJ1-2	TRBD1	NA	CASSYQDRGGYTF	TGTGCCAGCAGTTACCAAGACAGGGGTGGCTACACCTTC
TRBV7-8	TRBJ1-3	TRBD1	NA	CASSPEGTGLTGNTIYF	TGTGCCAGCAGCCCCGAAGGGACAGGGCTTACTGGAAACACCATATATTTT
TRBV28	TRBJ1-5	TRBD1	few	CASVRGRNQPQHF	TGTGCCAGCGTGAGGGGGCGTAATCAGCCCCAGCATTTT
TRBV5-1	TRBJ2-1	NA	NA	CASSPQSYNEQFF	TGCGCCAGCAGTCCCCAGTCCTACAATGAGCAGTTCTTC
TRBV11-2	TRBJ1-4	NA	NA	CASSFLGAGEKLFF	TGTGCCAGCAGCTTCTTGGGGGCGGGTGAAAAACTGTTTTTT
TRBV7-9	TRBJ2-2	TRBD1	NA	CASSLGTGGDTGELFF	TGTGCCAGCAGCCTCGGGACAGGAGGGGACACCGGGGAGCTGTTTTTT
TRBV18	TRBJ1-2	TRBD1	NA	CASHQGQGQGYTF	TGTGCCAGCCATCAGGGACAGGGGCAGGGCTACACCTTC
TRBV10-3	TRBJ2-1	NA	NA	CAIRRADSYNEQFF	TGTGCCATCAGGAGGGCGGACTCCTACAATGAGCAGTTCTTC
TRBV6-5	TRBJ1-6	NA	once	CASARDYNSPLHF	TGTGCCAGCGCCCGAGATTATAATTCACCCCTCCACTTT
TRBV30	TRBJ2-7	TRBD1	NA	CAWNTGTGSNEQYF	TGTGCCTGGAATACAGGGACAGGCTCTAACGAGCAGTACTTC
TRBV21-1	TRBJ2-1	NA	NA	CAPRVLYNEQFF	TGTGCCCCCAGGGTCCTCTACAATGAGCAGTTCTTC
TRBV5-4	TRBJ2-7	TRBD1	NA	CASSLGDRGYLEQYF	TGTGCCAGCAGCTTGGGGGACAGGGGCTACCTCGAGCAGTACTTC
TRBV6-1	TRBJ2-2	TRBD2	NA	CASTSGRALTGELFF	TGTGCCAGCACTAGCGGGAGGGCCCTCACCGGGGAGCTGTTTTTT
TRBV27	TRBJ2-3	TRBD1	NA	CASSKALGQPYTDTQYF	TGTGCCAGCAGTAAAGCCCTGGGACAGCCTTACACAGATACGCAGTATTTT
TRBV5-1	TRBJ2-7	TRBD2	NA	CASSLTSGTYEQYF	TGCGCCAGCAGCTTGACTAGCGGGACGTACGAGCAGTACTTC
TRBV6-5	TRBJ1-1	TRBD1	NA	CASSRGTGNTEAFF	TGTGCCAGCAGTCGCGGGACAGGGAACACTGAAGCTTTCTTT
TRBV2	TRBJ2-7	NA	NA	CATSPGTRGYEQYF	TGTGCCACCTCCCCAGGGACACGTGGTTACGAGCAGTACTTC
TRBV6-6	TRBJ2-7	TRBD1	NA	CASSYSLRTGGHEQYF	TGTGCCAGCAGTTACTCTTTGCGGACAGGGGGTCACGAGCAGTACTTC
TRBV7-8	TRBJ2-7	NA	NA	CASSLRQGGHEQYF	TGTGCCAGCAGCTTAAGGCAGGGGGGCCACGAGCAGTACTTC
TRBV19	TRBJ1-1	TRBD1	NA	CASSSSPGVRGRTEAFF	TGTGCCAGTAGTTCAAGCCCCGGGGTCAGGGGGCGAACTGAAGCTTTCTTT
TRBV5-8	TRBJ2-1	TRBD1	few	CASRTTPGQGARFEQFF	TGTGCCAGCAGAACAACCCCGGGACAGGGGGCGCGTTTTGAGCAGTTCTTC
TRBV4-1	TRBJ1-1	TRBD1	few	CASSQETGGTTMAFF	TGCGCCAGCAGCCAAGAAACAGGGGGAACTACCATGGCTTTCTTT
TRBV7-9	TRBJ2-7	NA	NA	CASSPNYEQYF	TGTGCCAGCAGCCCCAACTACGAGCAGTACTTC